This TCR beta chain originates from a study of blood T cell repertoires in COVID-19. CDR3 length: 20 residues. The germline V gene encodes CDR1 MNHEY and CDR2 SVGEGT. With 3 bases clipped from V and 5 bases from J, the junction kept 19 bases outside the gene matches. Repertoires were generated with immunoSEQ multiplex PCR, while TCRdb's copy carries only in-frame clones and drops some. The data contain about 92,000 clones, approximately 81% of them singletons. The chain employs TRBV6-2 or TRBV6-3 and TRBJ2-2; TRBD1 matches at 9 bases. The clonotype originates from a man older than 75 with acute or convalescent COVID-19. The sequenced sample was peripheral blood. CDR3 nucleotide sequence: TGTGCCAGCAGTTATGGGACAGGGTTTACCATTTTGGCCGGGACCGGGGAGCTGTTTTTT. Translation: CASSYGTGFTILAGTGELFF.